These 18 T cell receptor beta chains were all obtained from the same sample, sequenced in a study of T cell repertoires in cytomegalovirus infection. TCRdb redid the calling of the reads with MiXCR, one entry per CDR3 protein. The sample contains under 150,000 distinct CDR3 sequences, roughly a quarter of which appear only once. Their antigen targets remain unknown. The sample taken for sequencing was PBMCs, sequenced either directly or after in vitro stimulation (not recorded which). These receptor sequences come from a human donor in good health (CMV status not recorded). Some clones in this sample may be carry-over from other donors' samples.

About this clonotype: Given a much more abundant clone one base away, this may be a read error. The chain has TRBV7-2 and TRBJ2-5; no clear D. Germline loops: CDR1 SGHTA, CDR2 FQGNSA. There are 12 residues in the CDR3. The CDR3 bases are TGTGCCGGCAGCACGGCAATGGAGACCCAGTACTTC. It yields the protein CAGSTAMETQYF. The variable domain in full, with the rest retrieved from reference TRBV7-2 and TRBJ2-5, is GAGVSQSPSNKVTEKGKDVELRCDPISGHTALYWYRQSLGQGLEFLIYFQGNSAPDKSGLPSDRFSAERTGGSVSTLTIQRTQQEDSAVYLCAGSTAMETQYFGPGTRLLVL.

Concerning this clonotype: A read error may account for a junction end that differs from germline. The rearrangement joins TRBV11-3 to TRBJ1-1; D is undetermined. The CDR3 length is 13 residues. CDR1 and CDR2 from the germline V gene are SGHNT and YENEEA. CDR3 in amino acids: CASNLREATEAFF. In DNA, the CDR3 is TGTGCCAGCAACTTAAGGGAAGCAACTGAAGCTTTCTTT.

This clonotype was detected a few times. V usage is TRBV4-1 and J usage is TRBJ2-1, with a tentative D call TRBD2 (6 bases). Germline assignment: CDR1 MGHRA and CDR2 YSYEKL. The CDR3 has 16 amino acids. The V gene lost 0 bases and the J gene lost 0 bases, with 9 bases spanning the gap. The CDR3 here is CASSQDVGGSYNEQFF. CDR3 nucleotide sequence: TGCGCCAGCAGCCAAGATGTGGGGGGCTCCTACAATGAGCAGTTCTTC.

This chain connects TRBV5-6 to TRBJ2-7; 9 bases agree with TRBD1. Germline CDR1 is SGHDT and CDR2 is YYEEEE. V was pared by 4 bases and J by 7 bases, with 12 bases of the junction left unmatched. There are 15 residues in the CDR3. CDR3 amino acids: CASSMTGTGSHEQYF. DNA for the CDR3: TGTGCCAGCAGCATGACCGGGACAGGGTCTCATGAGCAGTACTTC.

V and J are TRBV19 and TRBJ2-1, with 10 bases that match TRBD2. Unmatched junction bases numbered 8, after V lost 0 bases and J lost 12 bases. The CDR3 loop spans 15 amino acids. Germline assignment: CDR1 LNHDA and CDR2 SQIVND (reference sequence). Written as DNA, the CDR3 is TGTGCCAGTAGTATAGAGAGCGGGAGGGCCGCTGGGCAGTTCTTC. Translating it yields CASSIESGRAAGQFF.

This clonotype was observed at least ten times. The chain carries TRBV7-2 and TRBJ2-3, with a weak D call TRBD2 (6 bases). CDR3 size: 16 residues. Trimming took off 5 bases at V and 2 bases at J, with 17 bases between the two ends. CDR1 is SGHTA, CDR2 FQGNSA, per germline. The CDR3 sequence: CASSRNRDSYTDTQYF. The CDR3 DNA reads as TGTGCCAGCAGCCGGAATCGGGACTCTTACACAGATACGCAGTATTTT. The full variable domain, its missing parts supplied by reference TRBV7-2 and TRBJ2-3, is GAGVSQSPSNKVTEKGKDVELRCDPISGHTALYWYRQSLGQGLEFLIYFQGNSAPDKSGLPSDRFSAERTGGSVSTLTIQRTQQEDSAVYLCASSRNRDSYTDTQYFGPGTRLTVL.

There are many counts of this clonotype. The chain employs TRBV7-2 and TRBJ2-1, with unresolved D. The V gene's germline CDR1 is SGHTA and CDR2 FQGNSA. V was clipped by 1 base and J by 5 bases, with 12 bases between them. The CDR3 totals 15 residues. CDR3 bases: TGTGCCAGCAGCTTAGACGTTTGGGATGACAATGAGCAGTTCTTC. Translating it yields CASSLDVWDDNEQFF.

This clonotype has a single count. The chain couples TRBV11-2 to TRBJ2-2, with a possible D match to TRBD2 (5 bases). The CDR3 is 15 amino acids. Trimming stripped 3 bases from V and 4 bases from J, with 12 bases between. The germline CDR1 and CDR2 sequences are SGHAT and FQNNGV. CDR3 sequence (DNA): TGTGCCAGCAGCTTTGGACTCGGCCCCACCGGGGAGCTGTTTTTT. Residues: CASSFGLGPTGELFF.

Remarks on this clonotype: Being one base from a much bigger clone, this may be a read error. The CDR3 here is CTSSETGKSGNTIYF. For the CDR3, the DNA is TGTACCAGTAGTGAGACAGGGAAGAGTGGAAACACCATATATTTT. The chain uses TRBV19 and TRBJ1-3; 7 nucleotides align to TRBD1. The CDR3 is 15 residues long. Germline V gene sequence: CDR1 LNHDA, CDR2 SQIVND (reference sequence).

CDR3 in amino acids: CASGLVLGQFSGEQFF. In DNA form, the CDR3 reads TGTGCTAGTGGTTTGGTCCTAGGACAGTTCTCAGGTGAGCAGTTCTTC. This rearrangement joins TRBV12-5 to TRBJ2-1; tentative D call: TRBD1 (6 bases). This CDR3 comprises 16 residues. Looked up from germline, CDR1 is LGHNT and CDR2 is FRNRAP. V was shortened by 0 bases and J by 9 bases, with 18 bases between the two germline ends.

This clonotype was observed a few times. J is TRBJ2-1 and V is TRBV6-5, with TRBD1 matching over 10 bases. The CDR3 covers 16 residues. From germline, CDR1 is MNHEY and CDR2 SVGAGI. J gave up 8 bases and V 4 bases, and 11 bases lay outside the gene matches. CDR3 region: CASSWTGTGVADEQFF. CDR3 coding DNA: TGTGCCAGCAGTTGGACCGGGACAGGGGTGGCCGATGAGCAGTTCTTC.

The rearrangement uses TRBV28 and TRBJ2-5; TRBD1 is a possible D gene (5 bases). From germline, CDR1 is MDHEN and CDR2 SYDVKM. This CDR3 comprises 15 residues. V lost 2 bases and J 4 bases, leaving 14 bases between the germline ends. This CDR3 reads CASSLILQGVETQYF. The CDR3 bases are TGTGCCAGCAGTTTAATTCTTCAGGGTGTAGAGACCCAGTACTTC. Based on the CDR3 plus reference TRBV28 and TRBJ2-5, the full variable domain is DVKVTQSSRYLVKRTGEKVFLECVQDMDHENMFWYRQDPGLGLRLIYFSYDVKMKEKGDIPEGYSVSREKKERFSLILESASTNQTSMYLCASSLILQGVETQYFGPGTRLLVL.

This clonotype was detected many times. The chain combines TRBV7-2 with TRBJ1-5, with a possible D match to TRBD1 (6 bases). The V gene lost 2 bases and the J gene lost 7 bases, with 12 bases spanning the gap. The germline V gene encodes CDR1 SGHTA and CDR2 FQGNSA. The CDR3 has 14 amino acids. The CDR3 here is CASSLTGIRQPQHF. DNA for the CDR3: TGTGCCAGCAGCTTAACAGGGATCCGGCAGCCCCAGCATTTT.

This clonotype has a handful of counts. The chain carries TRBV29-1 and TRBJ2-2; TRBD2 agrees at 9 bases. Per the germline V gene, CDR1 is SQVTM and CDR2 is ANQGSEA. There are 13 residues in the CDR3. Losses at the gene ends were 6 bases for V and 7 bases for J; bases not matched to a gene: 6. CDR3 region: CSVMTSGRGELFF. DNA for the CDR3: TGCAGCGTCATGACTAGCGGCCGCGGGGAGCTGTTTTTT.

The chain is built from TRBV7-2 and TRBJ2-1; TRBD1 aligns across 10 bases. The CDR3 is 13 amino acids. Unmatched junction bases numbered 5, after V lost 5 bases and J lost 10 bases. Per germline, CDR1 SGHTA and CDR2 FQGNSA. The CDR3 sequence is CASSPDRGREQFF. CDR3 bases: TGTGCCAGCAGCCCCGACAGGGGGCGCGAGCAGTTCTTC.

This rearrangement joins TRBV10-3 to TRBJ2-7; D is unresolved. The V end lost 6 bases, the J end lost 2 bases, and 14 bases lay between the germline ends. There are 14 residues in the CDR3. Germline loops: CDR1 ENHRY, CDR2 SYGVKD. The CDR3 nucleotides are TGTGCCATCAGGAAAGAGTCAGCCCCCTACGAGCAGTACGTC. This codes for CAIRKESAPYEQYV.

Many counts were recorded for this clonotype. The CDR3 region has the DNA TGTGCCAGCAGCGCCGAACAGGGGGCCCTGGAGACCCAGTACTTC. It yields the protein CASSAEQGALETQYF. The rearrangement joins TRBV5-6 to TRBJ2-5, with 9 bases that match TRBD1. CDR3 size: 15 residues. The ends lost 4 bases at V and 5 bases at J; junction bases unmatched: 9. CDR1 and CDR2 from the germline V gene are SGHDT and YYEEEE.

The chain carries TRBV7-6 and TRBJ1-5; D remains ambiguous. Trimming took off 3 bases at V and 4 bases at J, with 7 bases between the two ends. Germline V lookup: CDR1 SGHVS, CDR2 FNYEAQ. The CDR3 spans 13 residues. The CDR3, as DNA: TGTGCCAGCAGCTTGCCCGGGAATCAGCCCCAGCATTTT. It is translated as CASSLPGNQPQHF.